This T cell receptor (beta chain) is drawn from a study of sequential checkpoint blockade in melanoma. Treatment: randomized to nivolumab then ipilimumab (arm A) or the reverse (arm B). The V gene lost 7 bases and the J gene lost 9 bases, with 13 bases spanning the gap. CDR1 is SNHLY, CDR2 FYNNEI, per germline. The CDR3 is made up of 12 amino acids. Generated by immunoSEQ multiplex PCR, the TCRdb table keeps only in-frame clones and is missing some. The sample shows 5,300 or so clones, approximately 82% of them seen only once. The source material was CD8+ T cells sorted from blood (inferred from file names), sampled from a patient given nivolumab and ipilimumab in sequence. The sequence was obtained from a human donor with melanoma. This chain uses TRBV2 with TRBJ1-5; tentatively, D is TRBD1 (5 bases). The CDR3 nucleotides read TGTGCCAGCACGGGGGGATTAGGGCCCCAGCATTTT. This gives the protein CASTGGLGPQHF.